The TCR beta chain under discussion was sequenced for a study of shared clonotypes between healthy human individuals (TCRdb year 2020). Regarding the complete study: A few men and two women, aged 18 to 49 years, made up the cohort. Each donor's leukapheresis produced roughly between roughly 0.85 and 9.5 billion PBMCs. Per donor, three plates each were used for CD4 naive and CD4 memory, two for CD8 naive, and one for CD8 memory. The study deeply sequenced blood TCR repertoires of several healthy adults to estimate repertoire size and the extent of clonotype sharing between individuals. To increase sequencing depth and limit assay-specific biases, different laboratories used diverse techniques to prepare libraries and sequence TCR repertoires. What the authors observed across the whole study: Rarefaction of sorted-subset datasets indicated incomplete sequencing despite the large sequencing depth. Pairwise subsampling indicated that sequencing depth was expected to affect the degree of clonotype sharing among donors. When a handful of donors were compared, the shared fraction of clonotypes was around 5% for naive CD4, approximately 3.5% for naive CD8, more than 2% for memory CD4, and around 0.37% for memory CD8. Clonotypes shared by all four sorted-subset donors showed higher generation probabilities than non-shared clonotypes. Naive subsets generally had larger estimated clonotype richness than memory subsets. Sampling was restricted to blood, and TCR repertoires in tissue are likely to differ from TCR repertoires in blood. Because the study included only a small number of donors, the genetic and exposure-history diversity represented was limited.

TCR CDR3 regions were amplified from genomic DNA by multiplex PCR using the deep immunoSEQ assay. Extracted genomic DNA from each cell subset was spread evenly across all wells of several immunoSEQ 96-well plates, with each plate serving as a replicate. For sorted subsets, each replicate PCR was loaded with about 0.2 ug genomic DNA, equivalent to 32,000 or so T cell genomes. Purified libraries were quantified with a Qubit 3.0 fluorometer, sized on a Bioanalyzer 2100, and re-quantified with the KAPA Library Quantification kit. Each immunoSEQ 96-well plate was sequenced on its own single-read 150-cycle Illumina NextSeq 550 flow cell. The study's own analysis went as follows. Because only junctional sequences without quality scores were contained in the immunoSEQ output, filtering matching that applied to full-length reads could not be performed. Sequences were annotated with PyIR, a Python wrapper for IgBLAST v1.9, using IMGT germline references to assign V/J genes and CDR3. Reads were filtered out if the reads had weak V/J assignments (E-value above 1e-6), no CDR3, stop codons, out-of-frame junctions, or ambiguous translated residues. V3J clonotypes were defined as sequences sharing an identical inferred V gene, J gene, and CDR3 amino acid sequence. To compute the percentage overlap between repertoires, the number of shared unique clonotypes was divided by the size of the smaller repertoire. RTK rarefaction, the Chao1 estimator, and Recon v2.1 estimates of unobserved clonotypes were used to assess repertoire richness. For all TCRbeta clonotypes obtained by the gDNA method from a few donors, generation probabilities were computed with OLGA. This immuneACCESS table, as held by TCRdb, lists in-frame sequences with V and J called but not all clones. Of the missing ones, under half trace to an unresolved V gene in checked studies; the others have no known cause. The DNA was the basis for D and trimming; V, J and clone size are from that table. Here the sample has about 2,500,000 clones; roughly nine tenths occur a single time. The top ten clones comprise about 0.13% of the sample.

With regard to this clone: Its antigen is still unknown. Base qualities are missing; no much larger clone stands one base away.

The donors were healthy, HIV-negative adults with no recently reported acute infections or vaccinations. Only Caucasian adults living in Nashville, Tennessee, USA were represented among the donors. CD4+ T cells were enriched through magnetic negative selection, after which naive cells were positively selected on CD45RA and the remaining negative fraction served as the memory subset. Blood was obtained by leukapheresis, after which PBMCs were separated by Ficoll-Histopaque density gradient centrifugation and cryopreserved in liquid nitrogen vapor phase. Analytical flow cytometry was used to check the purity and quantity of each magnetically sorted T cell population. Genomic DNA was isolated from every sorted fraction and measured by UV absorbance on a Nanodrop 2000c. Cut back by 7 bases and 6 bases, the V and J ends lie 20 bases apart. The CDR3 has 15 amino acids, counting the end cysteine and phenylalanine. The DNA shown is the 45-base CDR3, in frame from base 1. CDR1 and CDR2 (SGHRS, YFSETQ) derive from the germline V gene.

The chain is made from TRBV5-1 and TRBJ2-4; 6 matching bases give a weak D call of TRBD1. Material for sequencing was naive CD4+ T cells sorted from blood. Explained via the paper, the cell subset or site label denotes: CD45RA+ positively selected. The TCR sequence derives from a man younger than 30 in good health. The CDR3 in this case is CASSVISGELNIQYF. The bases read TGCGCCAGCTCAGTCATCTCAGGGGAGCTAAACATTCAGTACTTC.